The present entry profiles one T cell receptor beta chain with its context. Its antigen is currently unknown. The data were taken from a study of T-cell reconstitution after alpha-beta-depleted transplantation in children. Study-wide results and caveats: Surviving recipient cells, namely T cells and thymic progenitors, were the source of high day-60 TCRbeta diversity in some patients. Diversity and T-cell counts at one year after transplant derived mostly from new T cells. Reportedly, alpha-beta T cells present about two months post-transplant originated from several hundred expanded clones of graft origin.

This CDR3 is built from 14 residues. The germline gives CDR1 SQVTM, CDR2 ANQGSEA. The trim removed 5 bases at V and 4 bases at J, leaving 7 bases unmatched. Unique molecular identifiers were built into the TCRbeta library. MiXCR, applied by TCRdb to the PCR reads, yields one record per CDR3 protein. The sample carries about 500,000 distinct CDR3 sequences, roughly 10% recorded once. The clonotype was recovered from a female patient aged 2 to 10 who had a stem cell transplant for aplastic anemia, so the T cells may come from the graft donor. The chain has TRBV29-1 and TRBJ1-4, with 7 bases matching TRBD1. Material: PBMCs, mostly from graft donor cells, obtained 180 days after TCRalphabeta/CD19-depleted stem cell transplant. The CDR3 reads CSVWPRDSNEKLFF. The DNA of the CDR3 is TGCAGCGTTTGGCCCCGGGACAGTAATGAAAAACTGTTTTTT.